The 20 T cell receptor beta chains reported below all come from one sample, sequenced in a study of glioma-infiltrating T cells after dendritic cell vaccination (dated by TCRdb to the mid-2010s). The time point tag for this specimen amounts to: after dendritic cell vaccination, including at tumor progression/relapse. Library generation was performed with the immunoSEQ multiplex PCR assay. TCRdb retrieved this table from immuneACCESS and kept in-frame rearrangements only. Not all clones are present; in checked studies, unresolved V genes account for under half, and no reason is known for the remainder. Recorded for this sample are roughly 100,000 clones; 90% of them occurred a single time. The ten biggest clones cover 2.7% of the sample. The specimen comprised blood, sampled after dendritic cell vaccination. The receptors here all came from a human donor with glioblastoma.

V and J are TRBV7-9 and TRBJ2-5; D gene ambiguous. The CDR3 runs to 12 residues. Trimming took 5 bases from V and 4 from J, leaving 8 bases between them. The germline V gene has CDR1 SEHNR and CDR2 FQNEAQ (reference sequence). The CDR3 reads CASSEIGETQYF. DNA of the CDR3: TGTGCCAGCAGCGAAATCGGAGAGACCCAGTACTTC. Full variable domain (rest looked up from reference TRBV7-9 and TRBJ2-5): DTGVSQNPRHKITKRGQNVTFRCDPISEHNRLYWYRQTLGQGPEFLTYFQNEAQLEKSRLLSDRFSAERPKGSFSTLEIQRTEQGDSAMYLCASSEIGETQYFGPGTRLLVL.

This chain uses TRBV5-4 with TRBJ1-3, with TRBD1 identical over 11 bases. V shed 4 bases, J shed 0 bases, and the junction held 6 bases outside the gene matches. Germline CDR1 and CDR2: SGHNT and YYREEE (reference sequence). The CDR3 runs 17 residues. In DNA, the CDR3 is TGTGCCAGCAGCCTCAGGACAGGGGGCTACTCTGGAAACACCATATATTTT. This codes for CASSLRTGGYSGNTIYF.

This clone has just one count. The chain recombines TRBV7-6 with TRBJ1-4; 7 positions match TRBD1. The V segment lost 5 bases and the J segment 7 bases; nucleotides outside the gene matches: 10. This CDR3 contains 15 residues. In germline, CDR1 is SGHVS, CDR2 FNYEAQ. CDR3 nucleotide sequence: TGTGCCAGCAGCGATGCCGGAAGGGGGCTTGAAAAACTGTTTTTT. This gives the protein CASSDAGRGLEKLFF. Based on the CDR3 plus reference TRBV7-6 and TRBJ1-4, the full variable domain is GAGVSQSPRYKVTKRGQDVALRCDPISGHVSLYWYRQALGQGPEFLTYFNYEAQQDKSGLPNDRFSAERPEGSISTLTIQRTEQRDSAMYRCASSDAGRGLEKLFFGSGTQLSVL.

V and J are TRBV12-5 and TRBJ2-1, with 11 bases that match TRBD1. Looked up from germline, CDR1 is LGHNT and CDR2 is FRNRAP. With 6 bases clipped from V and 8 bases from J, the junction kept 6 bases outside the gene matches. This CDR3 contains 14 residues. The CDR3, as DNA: TGTGCTAGTGGACCGGGACAGGGGGGTGATGAGCAGTTCTTC. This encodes CASGPGQGGDEQFF.

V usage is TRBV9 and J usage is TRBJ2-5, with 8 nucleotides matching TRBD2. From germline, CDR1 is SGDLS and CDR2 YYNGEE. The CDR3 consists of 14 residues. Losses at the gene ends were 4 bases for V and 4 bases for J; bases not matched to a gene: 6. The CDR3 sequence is CASSLLGGAETQYF. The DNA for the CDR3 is TGTGCCAGCAGCCTACTCGGGGGGGCAGAGACCCAGTACTTC. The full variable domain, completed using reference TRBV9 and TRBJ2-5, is DSGVTQTPKHLITATGQRVTLRCSPRSGDLSVYWYQQSLDQGLQFLIQYYNGEERAKGNILERFSAQQFPDLHSELNLSSLELGDSALYFCASSLLGGAETQYFGPGTRLLVL.

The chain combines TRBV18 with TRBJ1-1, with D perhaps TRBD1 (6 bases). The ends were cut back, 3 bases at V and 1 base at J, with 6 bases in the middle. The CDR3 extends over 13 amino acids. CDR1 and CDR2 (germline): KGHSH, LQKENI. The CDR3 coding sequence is TGTGCCAGCTCACCGGGACAGAACACTGAAGCTTTCTTT. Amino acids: CASSPGQNTEAFF. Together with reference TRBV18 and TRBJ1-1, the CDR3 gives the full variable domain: NAGVMQNPRHLVRRRGQEARLRCSPMKGHSHVYWYRQLPEEGLKFMVYLQKENIIDESGMPKERFSAEFPKEGPSILRIQQVVRGDSAAYFCASSPGQNTEAFFGQGTRLTVV.

The CDR3: CASSDGRGGEKLFF. The CDR3 nucleotides read TGTGCCAGCAGTGACGGCAGGGGAGGGGAAAAACTGTTTTTT. This rearrangement joins TRBV2 to TRBJ1-4; perhaps TRBD1 as D (6 bases). The CDR3 consists of 14 residues. V was pared by 3 bases and J by 8 bases, with 13 bases between. Germline V gene lookup returns CDR1 SNHLY and CDR2 FYNNEI. Filled out from reference TRBV2 and TRBJ1-4, the complete variable domain reads EPEVTQTPSHQVTQMGQEVILRCVPISNHLYFYWYRQILGQKVEFLVSFYNNEISEKSEIFDDQFSVERPDGSNFTLKIRSTKLEDSAMYFCASSDGRGGEKLFFGSGTQLSVL.

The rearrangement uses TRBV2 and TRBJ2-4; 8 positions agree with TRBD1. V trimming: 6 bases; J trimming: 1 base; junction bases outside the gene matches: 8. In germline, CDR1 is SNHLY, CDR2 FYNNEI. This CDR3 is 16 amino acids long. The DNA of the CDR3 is TGTGCCAGCAGCCACGAGACAGGGGTCGCCAAAAACATTCAGTACTTC. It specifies CASSHETGVAKNIQYF.

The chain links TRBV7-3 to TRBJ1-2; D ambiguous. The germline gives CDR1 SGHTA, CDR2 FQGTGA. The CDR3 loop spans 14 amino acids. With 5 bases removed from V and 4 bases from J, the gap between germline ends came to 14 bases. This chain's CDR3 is CASSDEVGPYGYTF. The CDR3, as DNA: TGTGCCAGCAGCGACGAGGTTGGTCCCTATGGCTACACCTTC.

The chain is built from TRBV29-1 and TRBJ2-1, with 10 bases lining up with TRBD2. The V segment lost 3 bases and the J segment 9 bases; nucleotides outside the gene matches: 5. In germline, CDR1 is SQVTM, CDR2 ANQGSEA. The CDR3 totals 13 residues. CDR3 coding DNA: TGCAGCGTTGATAAGGCTAGCGGGGGTGAGCAGTTCTTC. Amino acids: CSVDKASGGEQFF.

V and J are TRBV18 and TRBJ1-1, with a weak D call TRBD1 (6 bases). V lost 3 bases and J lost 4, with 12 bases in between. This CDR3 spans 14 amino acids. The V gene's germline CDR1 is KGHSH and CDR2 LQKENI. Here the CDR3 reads CASSPRQEVTEAFF. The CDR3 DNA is TGTGCCAGCTCACCGCGACAGGAGGTCACTGAAGCTTTCTTT.

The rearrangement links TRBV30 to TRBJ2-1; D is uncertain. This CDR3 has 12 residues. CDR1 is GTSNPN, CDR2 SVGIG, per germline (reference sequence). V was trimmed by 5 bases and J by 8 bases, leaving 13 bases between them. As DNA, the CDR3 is TGTGCCTGGTTCCCGAGGTTTTATGAGCAGTTCTTC. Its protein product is CAWFPRFYEQFF.

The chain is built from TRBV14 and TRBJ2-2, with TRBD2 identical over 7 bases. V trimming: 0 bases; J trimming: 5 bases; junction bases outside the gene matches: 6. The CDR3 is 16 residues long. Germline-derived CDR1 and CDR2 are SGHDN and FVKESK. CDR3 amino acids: CASSQELAPETGELFF. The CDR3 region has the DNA TGTGCCAGCAGCCAAGAACTAGCGCCAGAAACCGGGGAGCTGTTTTTT. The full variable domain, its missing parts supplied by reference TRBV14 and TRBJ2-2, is EAGVTQFPSHSVIEKGQTVTLRCDPISGHDNLYWYRRVMGKEIKFLLHFVKESKQDESGMPNNRFLAERTGGTYSTLKVQPAELEDSGVYFCASSQELAPETGELFFGEGSRLTVL.

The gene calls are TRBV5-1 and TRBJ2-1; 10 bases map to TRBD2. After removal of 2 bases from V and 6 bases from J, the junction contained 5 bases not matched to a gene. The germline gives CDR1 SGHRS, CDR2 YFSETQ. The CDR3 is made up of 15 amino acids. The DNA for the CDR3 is TGCGCCAGCAGCTTCTCTAGCGGGGGTGGCAATGAGCAGTTCTTC. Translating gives CASSFSSGGGNEQFF.

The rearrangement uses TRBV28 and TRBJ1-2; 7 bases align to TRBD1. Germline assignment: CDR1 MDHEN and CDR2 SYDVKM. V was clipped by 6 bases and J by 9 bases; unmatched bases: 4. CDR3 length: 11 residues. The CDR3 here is CASSPGGRYTF. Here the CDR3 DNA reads TGTGCCAGCAGCCCAGGGGGGCGCTACACCTTC.

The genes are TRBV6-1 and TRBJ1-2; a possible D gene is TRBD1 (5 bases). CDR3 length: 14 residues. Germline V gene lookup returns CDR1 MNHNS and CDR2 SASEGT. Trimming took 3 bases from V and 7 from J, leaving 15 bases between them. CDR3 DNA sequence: TGTGCCAGCAGTGATTTCGGCAGGGTGCGTGGCTACACCTTC. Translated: CASSDFGRVRGYTF.

Here the CDR3 reads CAWSVRPGFYEQYF. In DNA form, the CDR3 reads TGTGCCTGGAGTGTACGTCCAGGGTTCTACGAGCAGTACTTC. The V gene is TRBV30, the J gene TRBJ2-7, with D maybe TRBD1 (5 bases). V was trimmed by 0 bases and J by 3 bases, leaving 12 bases between them. From germline, CDR1 is GTSNPN and CDR2 SVGIG (reference sequence). There are 14 residues in the CDR3.

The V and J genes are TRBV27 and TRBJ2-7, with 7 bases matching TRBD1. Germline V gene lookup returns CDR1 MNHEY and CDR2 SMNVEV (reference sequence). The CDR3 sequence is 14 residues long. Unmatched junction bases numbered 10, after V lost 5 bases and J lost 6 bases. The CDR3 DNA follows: TGTGCCAGCAGTATACGGGACAGTCTCCGCGAGCAGTACTTC. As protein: CASSIRDSLREQYF.

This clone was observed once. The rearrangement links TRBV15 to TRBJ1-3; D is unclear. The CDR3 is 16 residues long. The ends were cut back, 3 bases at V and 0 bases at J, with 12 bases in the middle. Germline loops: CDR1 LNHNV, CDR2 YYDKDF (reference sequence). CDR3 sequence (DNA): TGTGCCACCAGCAGTATTGGGCTTGCCTCTGGAAACACCATATATTTT. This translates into CATSSIGLASGNTIYF.

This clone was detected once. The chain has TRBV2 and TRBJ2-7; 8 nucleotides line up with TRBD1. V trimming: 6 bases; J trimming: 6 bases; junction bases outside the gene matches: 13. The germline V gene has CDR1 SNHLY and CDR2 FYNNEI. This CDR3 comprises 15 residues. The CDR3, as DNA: TGTGCCAGCAGCTTCTTCGAACTTACAGGGGGCGAGCAGTACTTC. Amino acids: CASSFFELTGGEQYF. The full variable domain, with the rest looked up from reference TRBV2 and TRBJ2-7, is EPEVTQTPSHQVTQMGQEVILRCVPISNHLYFYWYRQILGQKVEFLVSFYNNEISEKSEIFDDQFSVERPDGSNFTLKIRSTKLEDSAMYFCASSFFELTGGEQYFGPGTRLTVT.